A selection of T cell receptor beta chains follows, all from one sample in a study of cytotoxic CD8 clonotypes in ibrutinib-treated CLL. Assay: immunoSEQ multiplex PCR; the TCRdb copy retains only in-frame clones and omits some. The sample has about 140,000 clones; less than 95% are singletons. Here the sequenced sample was PBMCs, taken after 12 months of ibrutinib treatment. The receptors were gathered from a human donor with chronic lymphocytic leukemia. The CDR3 runs from the conserved cysteine through the conserved F or W.

TRBJ1-1 TRBV9 CASSLEVRGAFF
TRBJ2-7 TRBV7-2 CASSSPGTVFYEQYF
TRBJ2-3 TRBV27 CASSRWDSSSTDTQYF
TRBJ2-7 TRBV27 CASSYRKKTYSYEQYF
TRBJ2-7 TRBV10-2 CASTGGLAGVPPYEQYF
TRBJ2-2 TRBV19 CASSRPGQGVYAGELFF
TRBJ1-2 TRBV30 CAWSTAVHRGYTF
TRBJ2-7 TRBV6-5 CASSYAGSTGFNEQYF
TRBJ2-4 TRBV6-5 CASSLGNIQYF
TRBJ1-2 TRBV10-3 CAITTDLRSDGYTF
TRBJ2-5 TRBV29-1 CSVGLAYKVGETQYF
TRBJ1-1 TRBV7-2 CASSTGHQAITEAFF
TRBJ1-1 TRBV27 CASNPIGQGASPEAFF
TRBJ2-7 TRBV11-2 CASSLRAGYEQYF